This T cell receptor beta chain came from a study of CD8+CD57+ T cells in acquired aplastic anemia. Whole-study context: Yields of DNA that came from sorted CD4+ and CD8+ cells averaged roughly 3.3 ug. The study, taken as a whole, reports: Researchers report that around 30 CD8+ CDR3 sequences appeared in both patients and controls.

In patients chosen for sequencing, flow cytometry had shown CD8+CD57+ cell expansion. Template material for TCR beta VDJ and CDR3 profiling consisted of genomic DNA. TCRdb independently ran MiXCR on the reads; one entry per CDR3 protein. The sample includes fewer than 300,000 distinct CDR3 sequences, approximately 86% of them seen just once. A remark on this clonotype: What it binds is not known. The junction does not match germline at one end; this may be a read error.

Germline V lookup: CDR1 SEHNR, CDR2 FQNEAQ (reference sequence). The CDR3 is 15 residues long. Sequencing input: sorted CD4+, CD8+, or CD8+CD57+ T cells (not recorded which) from PBMCs. V is TRBV7-9 and J is TRBJ1-1; D unclear. This clonotype was sampled from a human donor with aplastic anemia. The CDR3 DNA is TGTGCCAGCGGCGACGGTCGCACAGATACGCAGGAAGTTTTCTTT. It is translated as CASGDGRTDTQEVFF.